This TCR beta chain is drawn from a study of T cells in Graves' hyperthyroidism and ophthalmopathy. The study, taken as a whole, reports: Patients with ophthalmopathy were separated from those with stable hyperthyroidism by a 13 V-J model. Most thyroid-expanded clonotypes above 0.001 were also found in blood.

The CDR3 regions of TCR beta were amplified from RNA transcripts. The HTBI primer set was used in a first-round RT-PCR of the TCR CDR3. TCRdb reprocessed the multiplex PCR reads with MiXCR, giving one entry per CDR3 protein. The table has more than 550,000 distinct CDR3 sequences, around a sixth seen once. Uncontrolled infection, other autoimmune disease, pregnancy or lactation excluded patients. Per germline, CDR1 SGHTA and CDR2 FQGNSA. Trimming stripped 0 bases from V and 6 bases from J, with 3 bases between. CDR3 size: 11 residues. This clonotype has just a few counts. As yet, its antigen is unknown.

The V gene is TRBV7-2, the J gene TRBJ2-7; no reliable D call. The sequencing sample was made of blood. This TCR was recovered from a woman between 45 and 60 years old with Graves' hyperthyroidism that later progressed to Graves' ophthalmopathy. The CDR3 protein is CASSLALEQYF. CDR3 nucleotide sequence: TGTGCCAGCAGCTTAGCCCTCGAGCAGTACTTC.